This T cell receptor beta chain was obtained from a study of blood T cells in healthy people across ages. This clonotype was seen more than once but under ten times. Losses at the gene ends were 2 bases for V and 5 bases for J; bases not matched to a gene: 4. The CDR3 extends over 14 amino acids. CDR1 is SNHLY and CDR2 is FYNNEI in the germline V gene. Sample-barcoded 5' priming and a J-beta primer mix drove a second PCR of roughly 7 to 11 cycles. Each TCR beta cDNA got a 12-nucleotide random molecular identifier. In TCRdb, the 5' RACE reads were re-called with MiXCR into one record per CDR3 protein. This table holds about 680,000 distinct CDR3 sequences, over 45% found once.

The sequence was collected from a woman between 55 and 75 years old in good health. The gene calls are TRBV2 and TRBJ2-5, with 8 bases fitting TRBD1. The sequenced sample consisted of blood. CDR3 in amino acids: CASSESDRGETQYF. For the CDR3, the DNA is TGTGCCAGCAGTGAAAGTGACAGGGGTGAGACCCAGTACTTC.